The 21 T cell receptor beta chains below come from one sample, sequenced in a study of cytomegalovirus exposure and HLA in healthy donors. PCR amplification relied on 60 Vbeta primers (plus 13 Jbeta primers). Assay: immunoSEQ multiplex PCR; the TCRdb copy retains only in-frame clones and omits some. This specimen shows nearly 35,000 clones; the ten leading clones hold 3.4%. Sequencing was carried out using PBMCs. The receptors here all came from a woman aged 40 to 50 in good health and CMV-seropositive.

The chain couples TRBV4-1 to TRBJ2-3; a possible D gene is TRBD2 (5 bases). CDR1 and CDR2 from the germline V gene are MGHRA and YSYEKL. Trimming pared 1 base from V and 7 bases from J, leaving 6 bases between. The CDR3 has 12 amino acids. The CDR3 coding sequence is TGCGCCAGCAGCCAAGGGAGGCATACGCAGTATTTT. Amino acid sequence: CASSQGRHTQYF.

CDR3 sequence reads: CASSSGGTGYYGYTF. The CDR3 bases are TGTGCCAGCAGTTCAGGGGGGACGGGCTACTATGGCTACACCTTC. The rearrangement uses TRBV28 and TRBJ1-2; TRBD1 aligns across 7 bases. Germline V gene sequence: CDR1 MDHEN, CDR2 SYDVKM. Trimming removed 4 bases from V and 3 bases from J; junction bases left unmatched: 8. The CDR3 spans 15 residues.

The chain carries TRBV27 and TRBJ2-1; 10 bases match TRBD2. The CDR3 consists of 14 residues. CDR1 MNHEY and CDR2 SMNVEV come from the germline V gene (reference sequence). With V trimmed by 5 bases and J by 8 bases, 6 bases remained unmatched. CDR3 sequence (DNA): TGTGCCAGCAGTCATCTAGCGGGAGAAGATGAGCAGTTCTTC. Translating gives CASSHLAGEDEQFF.

The chain carries TRBV19 and TRBJ1-1, with 7 bases lining up with TRBD1. With 7 bases clipped from V and 5 bases from J, the junction kept 7 bases outside the gene matches. Germline CDR1 reads LNHDA; CDR2 reads SQIVND (reference sequence). The CDR3 runs 13 residues. The CDR3 DNA reads as TGTGCCAGTACCGACAGGGAGTCAACTGAAGCTTTCTTT. Protein sequence: CASTDRESTEAFF.

The chain links TRBV27 to TRBJ2-7; 13 nucleotides line up with TRBD2. With V trimmed by 6 bases and J by 6 bases, 5 bases remained unmatched. There are 14 residues in the CDR3. CDR1 and CDR2 from the germline V gene are MNHEY and SMNVEV (reference sequence). The CDR3 nucleotides are TGTGCCAGCAGAGCCTGGACTAGCGGGAGCGAGCAGTACTTC. Residues: CASRAWTSGSEQYF.

J is TRBJ2-3 and V is TRBV6-5; D remains unclear. Looked up from germline, CDR1 is MNHEY and CDR2 is SVGAGI. V lost 2 bases and J lost 1, with 10 bases in between. This CDR3 has 15 residues. CDR3 coding DNA: TGTGCCAGCAGTTACAACTTTGGGCGCACAGATACGCAGTATTTT. As protein: CASSYNFGRTDTQYF.

This chain links TRBV19 with TRBJ1-1; D is perhaps TRBD1 (6 bases). Trimming cost V 3 bases and J 5 bases, with 13 bases left between them. This CDR3 spans 14 amino acids. Germline V gene lookup returns CDR1 LNHDA and CDR2 SQIVND (reference sequence). The CDR3 region is CASSIRGVGTEAFF. The CDR3 coding sequence is TGTGCCAGTAGTATCAGGGGAGTCGGGACTGAAGCTTTCTTT.

The V call is TRBV7-6, the J call TRBJ2-1, with unresolved D. V lost 1 base, J lost 6 bases, and 10 bases lay in between. Germline lookup yields CDR1 SGHVS and CDR2 FNYEAQ. The CDR3 is made up of 14 amino acids. The CDR3 loop reads CASSLEWATNEQFF. CDR3 coding DNA: TGTGCCAGCAGCTTAGAATGGGCAACCAATGAGCAGTTCTTC.

The chain couples TRBV11-2 to TRBJ1-1; D is undetermined. In germline, CDR1 is SGHAT, CDR2 FQNNGV. There are 14 residues in the CDR3. Trimming took 2 bases from V and 4 from J, leaving 11 bases between them. The CDR3 here is CASSLLELGTEAFF. The CDR3 nucleotides are TGTGCCAGCAGCTTATTGGAGCTAGGCACTGAAGCTTTCTTT.

This chain uses TRBV7-9 with TRBJ1-2, with D uncertain. This CDR3 contains 13 residues. V dropped 5 bases and J dropped 4 bases, with 11 bases sitting between them. Germline values: CDR1 SEHNR, CDR2 FQNEAQ (reference sequence). CDR3 residues: CASSRGSGYGYTF. The CDR3, as DNA: TGTGCCAGCAGCCGCGGGTCAGGCTATGGCTACACCTTC.

This chain joins TRBV28 and TRBJ1-5, with 7 bases lining up with TRBD1. V was clipped by 6 bases and J by 1 base; unmatched bases: 6. Germline V gives CDR1 MDHEN, CDR2 SYDVKM. This CDR3 is 15 amino acids long. In nucleotides, the CDR3 is TGTGCCAGCAGCCTAGGGACAGAGAGCAATCAGCCCCAGCATTTT. This sequence encodes CASSLGTESNQPQHF.

The chain recombines TRBV30 with TRBJ1-5; TRBD1 matches at 9 bases. The germline V gene has CDR1 GTSNPN and CDR2 SVGIG (reference sequence). V shed 2 bases, J shed 7 bases, and the junction held 6 bases outside the gene matches. This CDR3 contains 14 residues. CDR3 sequence reads: CAWSNGQGNQPQHF. Here the CDR3 DNA reads TGTGCCTGGAGTAATGGACAGGGGAACCAGCCCCAGCATTTT.

This chain connects TRBV6-1 to TRBJ2-3; 9 nucleotides align to TRBD2. Germline CDR1 MNHNS, CDR2 SASEGT. The V segment lost 5 bases and the J segment 1 base; nucleotides outside the gene matches: 4. The CDR3 extends over 15 amino acids. The CDR3 region has the DNA TGTGCCAGCAGTCTTTTAGCGGGGGGCACAGATACGCAGTATTTT. Its protein is CASSLLAGGTDTQYF.

The chain carries TRBV5-1 and TRBJ2-3; 7 bases agree with TRBD2. Germline V gives CDR1 SGHRS, CDR2 YFSETQ. The CDR3 sequence is 14 residues long. V was pared by 0 bases and J by 3 bases, with 1 base of the junction left unmatched. The CDR3 reads CASSLDGRTDTQYF. As DNA, the CDR3 is TGCGCCAGCAGCTTGGACGGGAGGACAGATACGCAGTATTTT.

The CDR3 sequence: CASRDAGYEQYF. The CDR3 DNA is TGCGCCAGCAGGGACGCGGGCTACGAGCAGTACTTC. V usage is TRBV10-2 and J usage is TRBJ2-7, with D perhaps TRBD2 (5 bases). This CDR3 is built from 12 residues. With 6 bases removed from V and 3 bases from J, the gap between germline ends came to 9 bases. The germline V gene encodes CDR1 WSHSY and CDR2 SAAADI.

The rearrangement uses TRBV28 and TRBJ2-3; no firm D call. Germline V gives CDR1 MDHEN, CDR2 SYDVKM. Trimming took off 2 bases at V and 1 base at J, with 19 bases between the two ends. This CDR3 comprises 18 residues. CDR3: CASSLPDSGSGGTDTQYF. DNA for the CDR3: TGTGCCAGCAGTTTACCAGACTCCGGGTCTGGTGGCACAGATACGCAGTATTTT.

The chain has TRBV4-1 and TRBJ2-3; 12 positions agree with TRBD2. Germline V gives CDR1 MGHRA, CDR2 YSYEKL. CDR3 length equals 17 residues. Germline trimming cut 4 bases from V and 4 bases from J; bases unmatched to any gene: 9. This CDR3 reads CASSLQRLAGDPDTQYF. The CDR3 region has the DNA TGCGCCAGCAGCCTTCAGAGACTAGCGGGAGACCCAGATACGCAGTATTTT.

The V gene is TRBV7-2, the J gene TRBJ1-1; possibly TRBD1 for D (6 bases). This CDR3 contains 14 residues. Germline-derived CDR1 and CDR2 are SGHTA and FQGNSA. V was trimmed by 5 bases and J by 5 bases, leaving 15 bases between them. CDR3 in amino acids: CASSTETGRTEAFF. Written as DNA, the CDR3 is TGTGCCAGCAGCACCGAGACAGGAAGAACTGAAGCTTTCTTT.

The rearrangement joins TRBV7-2 to TRBJ2-5; D ambiguous. The CDR3 contains 13 residues. The V end was cut by 0 bases, the J end by 10 bases, with 12 bases between. Germline CDR1 reads SGHTA; CDR2 reads FQGNSA. CDR3 in amino acids: CASSLAHSRGQYF. The DNA for the CDR3 is TGTGCCAGCAGCTTAGCTCACTCCCGTGGCCAGTACTTC.

The rearrangement links TRBV4-3 to TRBJ1-4; 7 bases map to TRBD1. Germline V gives CDR1 LGHNA, CDR2 YSLEER. Unmatched junction bases numbered 3, after V lost 4 bases and J lost 1 base. CDR3 length: 15 residues. The CDR3 here is CASSLTGVTNEKLFF. CDR3 bases: TGCGCCAGCAGCCTCACAGGGGTAACTAATGAAAAACTGTTTTTT.

This CDR3 is CAWSRQGGNEQFF. The CDR3 nucleotides are TGTGCCTGGAGTAGGCAGGGAGGGAATGAGCAGTTCTTC. This chain connects TRBV30 to TRBJ2-1; 7 bases map to TRBD2. This CDR3 spans 13 amino acids. The V and J ends lost 2 bases and 7 bases, in that order; junction bases with no gene match: 5. Germline CDR1 GTSNPN, CDR2 SVGIG (reference sequence).